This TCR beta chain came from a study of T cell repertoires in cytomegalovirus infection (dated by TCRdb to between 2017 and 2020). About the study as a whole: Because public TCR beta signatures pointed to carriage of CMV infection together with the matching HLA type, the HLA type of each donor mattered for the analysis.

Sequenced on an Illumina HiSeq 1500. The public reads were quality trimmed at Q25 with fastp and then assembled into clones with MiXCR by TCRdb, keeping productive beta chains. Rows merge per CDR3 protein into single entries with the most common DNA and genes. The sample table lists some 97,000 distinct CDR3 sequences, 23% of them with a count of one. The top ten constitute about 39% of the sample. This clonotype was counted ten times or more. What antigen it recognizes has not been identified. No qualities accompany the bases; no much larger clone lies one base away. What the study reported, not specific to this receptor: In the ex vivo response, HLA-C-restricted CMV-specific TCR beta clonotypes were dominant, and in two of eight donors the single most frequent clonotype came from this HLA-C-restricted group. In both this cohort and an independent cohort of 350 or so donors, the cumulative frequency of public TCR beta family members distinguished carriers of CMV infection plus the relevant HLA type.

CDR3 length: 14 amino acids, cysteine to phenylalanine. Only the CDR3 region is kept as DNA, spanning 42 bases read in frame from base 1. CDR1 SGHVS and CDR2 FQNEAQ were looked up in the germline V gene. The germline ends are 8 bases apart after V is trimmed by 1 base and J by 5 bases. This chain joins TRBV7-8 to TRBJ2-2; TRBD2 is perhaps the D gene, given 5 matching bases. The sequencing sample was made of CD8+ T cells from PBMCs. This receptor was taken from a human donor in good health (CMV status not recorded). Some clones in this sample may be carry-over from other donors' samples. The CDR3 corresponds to CASSLGGKTGELFF. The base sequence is TGTGCCAGCAGCTTAGGAGGGAAGACCGGGGAGCTGTTTTTT.